Below, one T cell receptor (beta chain) is given with its context. Its antigen is undetermined. This specimen belongs to a study of multiple sclerosis patients with progressive multifocal leukoencephalopathy. The study, taken as a whole, reports: Findings may reflect JC virus infection or just general immunocompromise.

Time point of the sample: before natalizumab initiation. Deletions cut 3 bases from V and 2 bases from J, with 8 bases between. The CDR3 contains 13 residues. Germline assignment: CDR1 GTSNPN and CDR2 SVGIG (reference sequence). The assay was run at survey level. Method: immunoSEQ multiplex PCR; TCRdb's copy keeps in-frame clones and lacks some. The sample yields about 32,000 clones, 92% seen once. The sequence came from a man aged 25-45 years with multiple sclerosis. The sequencing sample was made of PBMCs. The chain joins TRBV30 to TRBJ1-3, with a weak D call TRBD1 (5 bases). In DNA, the CDR3 is TGTGCCTGGAGGGAGGGGCCTGGAAACACCATATATTTT. Translated, it gives CAWREGPGNTIYF.